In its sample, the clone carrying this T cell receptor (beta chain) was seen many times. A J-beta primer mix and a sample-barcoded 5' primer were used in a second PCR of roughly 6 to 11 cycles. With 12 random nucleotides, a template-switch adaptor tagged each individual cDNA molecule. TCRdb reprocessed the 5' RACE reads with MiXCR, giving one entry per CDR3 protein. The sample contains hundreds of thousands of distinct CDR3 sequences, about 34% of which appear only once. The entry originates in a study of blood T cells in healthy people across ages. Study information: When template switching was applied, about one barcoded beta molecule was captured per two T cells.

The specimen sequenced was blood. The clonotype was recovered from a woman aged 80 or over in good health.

In nucleotides, the CDR3 is TGTGCCAGCAGAAGACAGACCCCAGGCATTCAGTACTTC. This sequence encodes CASRRQTPGIQYF. The rearrangement joins TRBV7-2 to TRBJ2-4; D is possibly TRBD1 (5 bases). Per the germline V gene, CDR1 is SGHTA and CDR2 is FQGNSA. This CDR3 comprises 13 residues. V gave up 6 bases and J gave up 9 bases, with 15 bases separating them. The full variable domain, in which reference TRBV7-2 and TRBJ2-4 provide the parts outside the CDR3, is GAGVSQSPSNKVTEKGKDVELRCDPISGHTALYWYRQSLGQGLEFLIYFQGNSAPDKSGLPSDRFSAERTGGSVSTLTIQRTQQEDSAVYLCASRRQTPGIQYFGAGTRLSVL.